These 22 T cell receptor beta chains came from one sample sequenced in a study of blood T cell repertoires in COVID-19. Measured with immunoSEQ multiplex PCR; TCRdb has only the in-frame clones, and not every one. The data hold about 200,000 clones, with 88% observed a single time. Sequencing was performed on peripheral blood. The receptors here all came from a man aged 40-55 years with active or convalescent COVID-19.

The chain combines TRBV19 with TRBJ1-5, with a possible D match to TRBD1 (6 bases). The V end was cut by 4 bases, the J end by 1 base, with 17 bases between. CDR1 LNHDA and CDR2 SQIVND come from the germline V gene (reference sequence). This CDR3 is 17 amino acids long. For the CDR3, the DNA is TGTGCCAGTAGTACACTCCCACAGGGAGACAGCAATCAGCCCCAGCATTTT. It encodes CASSTLPQGDSNQPQHF.

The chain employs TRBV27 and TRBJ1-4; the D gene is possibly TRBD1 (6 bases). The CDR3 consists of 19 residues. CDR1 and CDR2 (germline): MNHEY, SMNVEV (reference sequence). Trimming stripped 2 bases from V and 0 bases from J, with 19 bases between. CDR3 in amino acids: CASSLTSHRVIATNEKLFF. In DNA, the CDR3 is TGTGCCAGCAGTTTAACGTCGCACAGGGTCATAGCAACTAATGAAAAACTGTTTTTT.

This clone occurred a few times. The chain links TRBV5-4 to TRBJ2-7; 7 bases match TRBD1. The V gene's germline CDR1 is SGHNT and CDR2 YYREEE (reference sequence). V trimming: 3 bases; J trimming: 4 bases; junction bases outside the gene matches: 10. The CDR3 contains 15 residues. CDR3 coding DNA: TGTGCCAGCAGCTCGATCGACAGGGCCGAGTACGAGCAGTACTTC. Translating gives CASSSIDRAEYEQYF.

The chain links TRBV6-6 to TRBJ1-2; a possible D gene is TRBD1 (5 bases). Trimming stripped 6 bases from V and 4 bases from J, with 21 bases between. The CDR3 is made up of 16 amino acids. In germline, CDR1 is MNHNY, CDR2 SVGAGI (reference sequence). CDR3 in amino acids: CASSPSGQDIPYGYTF. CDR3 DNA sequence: TGTGCCAGCAGCCCCAGCGGGCAGGACATCCCCTATGGCTACACCTTC.

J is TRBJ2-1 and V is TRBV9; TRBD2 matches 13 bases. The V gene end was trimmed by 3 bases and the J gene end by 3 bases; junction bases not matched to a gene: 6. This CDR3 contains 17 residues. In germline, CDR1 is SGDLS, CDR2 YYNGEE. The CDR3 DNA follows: TGTGCCAGCAGCGGTGGACTAGCGGGGGCCCGCTACAATGAGCAGTTCTTC. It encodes CASSGGLAGARYNEQFF.

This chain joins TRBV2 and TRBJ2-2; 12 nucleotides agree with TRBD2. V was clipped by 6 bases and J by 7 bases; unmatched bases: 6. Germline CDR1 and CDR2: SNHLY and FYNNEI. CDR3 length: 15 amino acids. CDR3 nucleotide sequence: TGTGCCAGCAGGGAACTAGCGGGAGGACTCGGGGAGCTGTTTTTT. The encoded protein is CASRELAGGLGELFF. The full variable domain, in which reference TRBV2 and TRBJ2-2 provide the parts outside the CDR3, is EPEVTQTPSHQVTQMGQEVILRCVPISNHLYFYWYRQILGQKVEFLVSFYNNEISEKSEIFDDQFSVERPDGSNFTLKIRSTKLEDSAMYFCASRELAGGLGELFFGEGSRLTVL.

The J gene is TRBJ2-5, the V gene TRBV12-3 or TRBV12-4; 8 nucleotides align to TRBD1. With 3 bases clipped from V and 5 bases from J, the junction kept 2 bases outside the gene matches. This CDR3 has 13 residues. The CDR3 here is CASSLQGAETQYF. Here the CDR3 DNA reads TGTGCCAGCAGTTTGCAGGGGGCGGAGACCCAGTACTTC.

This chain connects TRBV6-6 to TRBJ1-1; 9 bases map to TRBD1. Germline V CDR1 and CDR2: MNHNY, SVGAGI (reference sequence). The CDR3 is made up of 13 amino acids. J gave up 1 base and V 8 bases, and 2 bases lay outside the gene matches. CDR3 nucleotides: TGTGCCAGCCGGGACAGGGAGAACACTGAAGCTTTCTTT. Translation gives CASRDRENTEAFF.

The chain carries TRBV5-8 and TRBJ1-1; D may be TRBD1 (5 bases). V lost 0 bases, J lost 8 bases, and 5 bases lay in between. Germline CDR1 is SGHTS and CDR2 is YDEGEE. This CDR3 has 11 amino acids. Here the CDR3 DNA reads TGTGCCAGCAGCTTGGACAGGGAAGCTTTCTTT. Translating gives CASSLDREAFF.

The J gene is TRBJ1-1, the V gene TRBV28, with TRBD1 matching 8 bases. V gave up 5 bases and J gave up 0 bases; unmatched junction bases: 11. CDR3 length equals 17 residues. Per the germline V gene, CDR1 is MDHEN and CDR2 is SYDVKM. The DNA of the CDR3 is TGTGCCAGCAGTACAATCTGGACAGGGTTGTTGAACACTGAAGCTTTCTTT. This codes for CASSTIWTGLLNTEAFF.

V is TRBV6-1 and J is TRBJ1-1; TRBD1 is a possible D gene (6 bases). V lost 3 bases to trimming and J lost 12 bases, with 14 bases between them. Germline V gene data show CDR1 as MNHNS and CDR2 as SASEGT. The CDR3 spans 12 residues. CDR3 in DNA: TGTGCCAGCAGTGATCTGCAGGGGATATCTTTCTTT. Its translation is CASSDLQGISFF.

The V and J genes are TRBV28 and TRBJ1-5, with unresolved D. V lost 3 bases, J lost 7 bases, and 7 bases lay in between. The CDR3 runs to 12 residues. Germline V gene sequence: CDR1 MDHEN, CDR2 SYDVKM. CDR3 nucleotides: TGTGCCAGCAGTTTTGGCACCCAGCCCCAGCATTTT. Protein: CASSFGTQPQHF.

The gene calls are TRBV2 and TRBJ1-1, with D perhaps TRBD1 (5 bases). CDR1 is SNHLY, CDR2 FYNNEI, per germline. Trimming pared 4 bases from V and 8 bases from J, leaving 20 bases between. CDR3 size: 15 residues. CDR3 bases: TGTGCCAGCAGTGTTAGGCGGGGCGCAGGTTCGGAAGCTTTCTTT. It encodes CASSVRRGAGSEAFF.

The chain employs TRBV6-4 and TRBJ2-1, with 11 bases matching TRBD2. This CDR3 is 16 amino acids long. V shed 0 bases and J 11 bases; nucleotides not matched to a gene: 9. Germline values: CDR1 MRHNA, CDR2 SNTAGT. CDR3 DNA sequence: TGTGCCAGCAGTGACTCGGGGAAGGGGACTAGCGGTCAGCAGTTCTTC. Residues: CASSDSGKGTSGQQFF.

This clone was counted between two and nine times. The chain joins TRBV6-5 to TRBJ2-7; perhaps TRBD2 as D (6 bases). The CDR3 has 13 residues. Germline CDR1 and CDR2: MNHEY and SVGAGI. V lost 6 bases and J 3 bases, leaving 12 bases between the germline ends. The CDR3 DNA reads TGTGCCAGCAGCCCGGGACTGATCTACGAGCAGTACTTC. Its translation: CASSPGLIYEQYF.

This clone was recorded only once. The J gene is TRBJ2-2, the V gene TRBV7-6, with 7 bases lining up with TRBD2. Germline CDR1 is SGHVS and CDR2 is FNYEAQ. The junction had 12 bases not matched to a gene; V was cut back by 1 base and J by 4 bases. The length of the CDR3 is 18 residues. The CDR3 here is CASSLEGRGAPATGELFF. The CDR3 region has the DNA TGTGCCAGCAGCTTAGAGGGGAGGGGTGCGCCCGCCACCGGGGAGCTGTTTTTT.

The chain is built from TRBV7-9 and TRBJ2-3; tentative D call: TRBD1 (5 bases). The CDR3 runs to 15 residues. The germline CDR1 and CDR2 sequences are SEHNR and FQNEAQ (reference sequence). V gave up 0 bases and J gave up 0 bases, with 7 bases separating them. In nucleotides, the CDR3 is TGTGCCAGCAGCTTAGCGGGGCACAGCACAGATACGCAGTATTTT. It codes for CASSLAGHSTDTQYF.

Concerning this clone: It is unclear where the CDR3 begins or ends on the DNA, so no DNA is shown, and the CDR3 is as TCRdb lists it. CDR3 in amino acids: CASSPLWRGNTEAFF. The J gene is TRBJ1-1, the V gene TRBV28. From germline, CDR1 is MDHEN and CDR2 SYDVKM. The CDR3 contains 15 residues when both ends are counted.

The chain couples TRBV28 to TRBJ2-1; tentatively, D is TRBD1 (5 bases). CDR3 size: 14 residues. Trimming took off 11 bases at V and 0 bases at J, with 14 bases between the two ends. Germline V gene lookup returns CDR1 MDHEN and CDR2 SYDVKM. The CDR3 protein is CAYGARSSYNEQFF. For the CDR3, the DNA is TGTGCCTATGGGGCGCGGTCCTCCTACAATGAGCAGTTCTTC.

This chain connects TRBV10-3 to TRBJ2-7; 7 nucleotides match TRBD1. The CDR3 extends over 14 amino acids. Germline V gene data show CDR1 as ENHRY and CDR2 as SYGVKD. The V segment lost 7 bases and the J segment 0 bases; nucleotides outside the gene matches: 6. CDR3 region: CAIKQTGSSYEQYF. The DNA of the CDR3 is TGTGCCATCAAACAGACAGGGAGCTCCTACGAGCAGTACTTC.

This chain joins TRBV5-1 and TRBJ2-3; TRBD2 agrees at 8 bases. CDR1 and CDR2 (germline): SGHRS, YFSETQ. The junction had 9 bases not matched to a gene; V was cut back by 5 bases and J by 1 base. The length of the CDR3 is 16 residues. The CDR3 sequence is CASRLADQFRTDTQYF. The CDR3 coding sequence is TGCGCCAGCAGACTAGCGGACCAATTCCGCACAGATACGCAGTATTTT. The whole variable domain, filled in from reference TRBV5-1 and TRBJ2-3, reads KAGVTQTPRYLIKTRGQQVTLSCSPISGHRSVSWYQQTPGQGLQFLFEYFSETQRNKGNFPGRFSGRQFSNSRSEMNVSTLELGDSALYLCASRLADQFRTDTQYFGPGTRLTVL.

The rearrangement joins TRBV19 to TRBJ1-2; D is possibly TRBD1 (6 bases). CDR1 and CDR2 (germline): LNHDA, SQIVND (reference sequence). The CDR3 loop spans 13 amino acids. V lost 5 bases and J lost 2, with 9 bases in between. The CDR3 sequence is CASSGQGNYGYTF. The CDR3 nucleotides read TGTGCCAGTAGTGGTCAGGGGAACTATGGCTACACCTTC.